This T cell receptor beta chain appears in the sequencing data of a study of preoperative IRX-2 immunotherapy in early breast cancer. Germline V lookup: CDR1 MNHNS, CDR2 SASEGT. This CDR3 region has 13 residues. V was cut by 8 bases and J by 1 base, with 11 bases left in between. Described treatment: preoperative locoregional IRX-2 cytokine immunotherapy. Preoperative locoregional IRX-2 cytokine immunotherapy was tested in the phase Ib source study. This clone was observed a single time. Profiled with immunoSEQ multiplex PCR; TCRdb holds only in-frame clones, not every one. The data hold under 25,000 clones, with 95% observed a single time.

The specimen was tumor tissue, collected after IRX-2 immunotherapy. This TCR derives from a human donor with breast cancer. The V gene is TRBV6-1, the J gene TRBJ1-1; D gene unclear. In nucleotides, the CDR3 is TGTGCCAGCCGAAGCGGGGAGAACACTGAAGCTTTCTTT. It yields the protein CASRSGENTEAFF.